This TCR beta chain was recovered during a study of technical replicates of blood from a few donors. Some clones are missing from TCRdb's copy, which holds only in-frame ones; the method was immunoSEQ multiplex PCR. The repertoire holds about 82,000 clones, with about 94% as singletons. V dropped 1 base and J dropped 5; count of bases not matched to a gene: 11. The CDR3 has 17 amino acids. Germline V gene lookup returns CDR1 SGHNT and CDR2 YYREEE (reference sequence). The sequenced material came from T cells isolated from PBMCs. This chain links TRBV5-4 with TRBJ2-5, with 10 nucleotides matching TRBD2. This sequence originates from a human donor in good health. In DNA form, the CDR3 reads TGTGCCAGCAGCTTGATGGCTAGCGGGGGCGAAAGCGAGACCCAGTACTTC. This gives the protein CASSLMASGGESETQYF.